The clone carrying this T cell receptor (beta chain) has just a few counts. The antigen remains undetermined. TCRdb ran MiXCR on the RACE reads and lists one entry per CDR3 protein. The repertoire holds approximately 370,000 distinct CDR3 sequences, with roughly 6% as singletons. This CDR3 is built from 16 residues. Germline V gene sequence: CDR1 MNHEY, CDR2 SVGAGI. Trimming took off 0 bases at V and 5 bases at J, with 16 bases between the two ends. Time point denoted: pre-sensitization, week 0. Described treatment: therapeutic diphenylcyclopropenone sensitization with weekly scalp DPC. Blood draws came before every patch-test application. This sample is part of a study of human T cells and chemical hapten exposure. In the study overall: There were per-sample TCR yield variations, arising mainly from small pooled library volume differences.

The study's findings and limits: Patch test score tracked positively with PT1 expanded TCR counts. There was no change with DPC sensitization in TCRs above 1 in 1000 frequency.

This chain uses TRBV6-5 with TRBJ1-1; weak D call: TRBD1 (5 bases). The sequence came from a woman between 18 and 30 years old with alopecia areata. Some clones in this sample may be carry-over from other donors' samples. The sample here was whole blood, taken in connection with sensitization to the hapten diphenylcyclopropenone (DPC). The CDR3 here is CASSYSWQGLGTEAFF. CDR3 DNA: TGTGCCAGCAGTTACTCCTGGCAGGGACTGGGGACTGAAGCTTTCTTT.